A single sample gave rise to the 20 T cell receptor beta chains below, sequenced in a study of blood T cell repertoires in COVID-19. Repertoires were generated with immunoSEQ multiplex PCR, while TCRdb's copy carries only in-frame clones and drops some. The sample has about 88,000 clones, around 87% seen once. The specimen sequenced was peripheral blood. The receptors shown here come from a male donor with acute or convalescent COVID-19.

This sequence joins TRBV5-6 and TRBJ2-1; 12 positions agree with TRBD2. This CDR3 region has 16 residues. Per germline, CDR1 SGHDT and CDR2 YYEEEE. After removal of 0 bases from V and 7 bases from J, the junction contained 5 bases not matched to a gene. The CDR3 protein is CASSLAVLAGGNEQFF. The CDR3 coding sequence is TGTGCCAGCAGCTTGGCCGTTCTAGCGGGGGGGAATGAGCAGTTCTTC.

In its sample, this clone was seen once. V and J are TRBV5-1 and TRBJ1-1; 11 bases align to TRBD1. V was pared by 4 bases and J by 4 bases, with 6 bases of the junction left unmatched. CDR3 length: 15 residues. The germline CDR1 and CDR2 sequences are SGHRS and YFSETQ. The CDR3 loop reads CASSGTGTGGTEAFF. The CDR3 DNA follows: TGCGCCAGCAGCGGAACCGGGACAGGGGGCACTGAAGCTTTCTTT.

As DNA, the CDR3 is TGCGCCAGCAGCCCGCGGGACAGCTCCACCGGGGAGCTGTTTTTT. It encodes CASSPRDSSTGELFF. The chain is built from TRBV5-1 and TRBJ2-2; D is possibly TRBD1 (7 bases). The CDR3 is 15 residues long. Germline V gene sequence: CDR1 SGHRS, CDR2 YFSETQ. Trimming shortened V by 4 bases and J by 4 bases, and 14 bases separated the two germline ends. Full variable domain (rest looked up from reference TRBV5-1 and TRBJ2-2): KAGVTQTPRYLIKTRGQQVTLSCSPISGHRSVSWYQQTPGQGLQFLFEYFSETQRNKGNFPGRFSGRQFSNSRSEMNVSTLELGDSALYLCASSPRDSSTGELFFGEGSRLTVL.

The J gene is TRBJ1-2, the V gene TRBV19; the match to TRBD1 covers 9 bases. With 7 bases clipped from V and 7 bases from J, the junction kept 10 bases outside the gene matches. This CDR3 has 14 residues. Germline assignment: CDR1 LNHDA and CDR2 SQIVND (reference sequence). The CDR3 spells CASTPGQGLSGYTF. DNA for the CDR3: TGTGCCAGTACGCCGGGACAGGGCCTCTCTGGCTACACCTTC.

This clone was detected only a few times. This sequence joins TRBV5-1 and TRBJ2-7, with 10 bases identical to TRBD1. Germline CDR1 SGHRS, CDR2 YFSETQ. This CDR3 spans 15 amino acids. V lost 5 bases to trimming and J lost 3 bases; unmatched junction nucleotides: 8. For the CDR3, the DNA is TGCGCCAGCAGTCAGCCGGGACAGGGGCTCTACGAGCAGTACTTC. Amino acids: CASSQPGQGLYEQYF.

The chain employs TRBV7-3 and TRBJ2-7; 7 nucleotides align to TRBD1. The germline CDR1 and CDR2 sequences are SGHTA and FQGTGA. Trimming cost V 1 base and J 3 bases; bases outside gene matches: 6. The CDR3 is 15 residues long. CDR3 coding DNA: TGTGCCAGCAGCTTAATGGTGGGACAGAGCTACGAGCAGTACTTC. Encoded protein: CASSLMVGQSYEQYF.

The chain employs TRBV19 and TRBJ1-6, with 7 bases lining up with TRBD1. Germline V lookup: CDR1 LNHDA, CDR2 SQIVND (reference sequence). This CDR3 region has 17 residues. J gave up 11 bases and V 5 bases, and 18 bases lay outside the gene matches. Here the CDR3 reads CASSLRQGEAVRTPLHF. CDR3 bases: TGTGCCAGTAGTCTCCGACAGGGTGAGGCTGTAAGGACACCCCTCCACTTT.

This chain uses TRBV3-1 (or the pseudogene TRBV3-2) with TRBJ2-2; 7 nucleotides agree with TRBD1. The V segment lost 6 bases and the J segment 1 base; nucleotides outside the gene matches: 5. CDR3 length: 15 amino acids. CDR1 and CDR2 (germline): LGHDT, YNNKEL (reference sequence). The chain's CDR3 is CASSPTGWNTGELFF. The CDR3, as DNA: TGTGCCAGCAGTCCGACAGGGTGGAACACCGGGGAGCTGTTTTTT.

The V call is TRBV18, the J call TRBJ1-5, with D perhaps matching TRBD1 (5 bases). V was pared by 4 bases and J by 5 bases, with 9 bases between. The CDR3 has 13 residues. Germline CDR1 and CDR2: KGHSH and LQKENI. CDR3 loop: CASSQGEDQPQHF. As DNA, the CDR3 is TGTGCCAGCTCACAAGGGGAAGATCAGCCCCAGCATTTT.

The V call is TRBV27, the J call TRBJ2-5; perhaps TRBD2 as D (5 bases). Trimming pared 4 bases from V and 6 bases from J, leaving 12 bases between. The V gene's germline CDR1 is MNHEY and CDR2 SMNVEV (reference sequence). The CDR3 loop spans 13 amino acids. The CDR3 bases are TGTGCCAGCAGTTCCGGACCCGGGAAGACCCAGTACTTC. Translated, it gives CASSSGPGKTQYF.

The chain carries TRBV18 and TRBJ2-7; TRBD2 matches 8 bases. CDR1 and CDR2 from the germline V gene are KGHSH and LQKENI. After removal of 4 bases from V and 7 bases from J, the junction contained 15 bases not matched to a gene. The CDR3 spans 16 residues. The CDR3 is CASSQRVGTSNVEQYF. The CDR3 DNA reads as TGTGCCAGCTCACAACGGGTCGGGACTAGTAATGTTGAGCAGTACTTC.

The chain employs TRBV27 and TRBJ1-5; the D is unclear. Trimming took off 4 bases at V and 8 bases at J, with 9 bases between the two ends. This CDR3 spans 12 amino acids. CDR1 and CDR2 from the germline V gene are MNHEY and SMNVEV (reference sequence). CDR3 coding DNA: TGTGCCAGCAGTTCAGGTGGAAAGCCCCAGCATTTT. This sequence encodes CASSSGGKPQHF.

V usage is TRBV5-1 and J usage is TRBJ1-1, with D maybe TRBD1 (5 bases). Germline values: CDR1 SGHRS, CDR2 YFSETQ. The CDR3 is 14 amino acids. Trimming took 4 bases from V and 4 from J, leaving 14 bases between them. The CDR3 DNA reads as TGCGCCAGCAGCAGCGGCGGGGGAGGCACTGAAGCTTTCTTT. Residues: CASSSGGGGTEAFF.

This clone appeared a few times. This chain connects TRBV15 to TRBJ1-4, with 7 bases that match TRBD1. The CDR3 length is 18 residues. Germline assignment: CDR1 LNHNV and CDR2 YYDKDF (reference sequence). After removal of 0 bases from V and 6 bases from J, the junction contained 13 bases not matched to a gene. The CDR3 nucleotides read TGTGCCACCAGCAGAGATCAGGGGGTGGGTGGAGTATATGAAAAACTGTTTTTT. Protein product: CATSRDQGVGGVYEKLFF.

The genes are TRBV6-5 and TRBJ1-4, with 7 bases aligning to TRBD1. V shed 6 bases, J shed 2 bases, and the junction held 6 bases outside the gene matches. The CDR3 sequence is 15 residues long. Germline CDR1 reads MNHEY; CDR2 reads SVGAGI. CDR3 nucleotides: TGTGCCAGCAGACGAGGGGGCACGACTAATGAAAAACTGTTTTTT. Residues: CASRRGGTTNEKLFF.

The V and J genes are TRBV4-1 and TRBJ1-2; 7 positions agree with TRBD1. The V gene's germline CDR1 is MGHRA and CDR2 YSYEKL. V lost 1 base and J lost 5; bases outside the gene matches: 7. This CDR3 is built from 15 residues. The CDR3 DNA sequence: TGCGCCAGCAGCCAAGCGGGACAGATGCTTTATGGCTACACCTTC. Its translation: CASSQAGQMLYGYTF.

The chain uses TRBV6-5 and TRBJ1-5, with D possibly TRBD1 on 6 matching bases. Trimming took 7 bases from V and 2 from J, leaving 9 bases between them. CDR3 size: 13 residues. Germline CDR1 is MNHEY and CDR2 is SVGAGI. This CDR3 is CASIEGGNQPQHF. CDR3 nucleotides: TGTGCCAGCATAGAGGGGGGCAATCAGCCCCAGCATTTT.

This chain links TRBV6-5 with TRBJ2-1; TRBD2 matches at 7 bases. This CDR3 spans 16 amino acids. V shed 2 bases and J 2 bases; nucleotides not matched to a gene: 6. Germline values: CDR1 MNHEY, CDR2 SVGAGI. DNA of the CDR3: TGTGCCAGCAGTTACGCCTGGGGGGGGACCTACAATGAGCAGTTCTTC. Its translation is CASSYAWGGTYNEQFF.

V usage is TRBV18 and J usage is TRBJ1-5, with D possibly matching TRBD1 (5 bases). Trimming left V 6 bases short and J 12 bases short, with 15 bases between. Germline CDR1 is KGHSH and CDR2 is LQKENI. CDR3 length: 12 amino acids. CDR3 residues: CASSQTGQGQHF. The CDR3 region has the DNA TGTGCCAGCTCTCAAACTGGTCAGGGCCAGCATTTT.

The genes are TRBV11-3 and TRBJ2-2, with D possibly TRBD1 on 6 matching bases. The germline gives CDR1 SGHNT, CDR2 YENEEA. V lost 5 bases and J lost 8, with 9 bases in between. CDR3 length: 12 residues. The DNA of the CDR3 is TGTGCCAGCAGCCCGGGGACAGGGGAGCTGTTTTTT. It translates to CASSPGTGELFF.